This section outlines one TCR beta chain sequence together with its context. The source of the sample is a study of OX40 agonist ivuxolimab in advanced cancers. Study at large: Patients in dose escalation had liver, melanoma, kidney or head and neck cancers. A male proportion of just over 80% was recorded, with mean age about 60 years and range roughly 23 to 79.

The timepoints at which blood was sampled were baseline, cycle 4 day 1, and cycle 7 day 1. Sequenced by immunoSEQ multiplex PCR; TCRdb stores in-frame clones only, minus some. The sample has about 35,000 clones; more than 85% are singletons. V shed 0 bases and J shed 1 base, with 8 bases lying between them. Germline loops: CDR1 SGHNT, CDR2 YENEEA. The length of the CDR3 is 15 residues. Source: CD4+ or CD8+ T cells sorted from blood, taken in a trial of the OX40 agonist ivuxolimab. The receptor comes from an adult with an advanced solid tumor such as melanoma, head and neck, liver or kidney cancer. This chain connects TRBV11-3 to TRBJ2-3; no clear D. CDR3 nucleotide sequence: TGTGCCAGCAGCTTAGATTATGGCCGCACAGATACGCAGTATTTT. This translates into CASSLDYGRTDTQYF.